This T cell receptor beta chain was retrieved from a study of human T cells and chemical hapten exposure. In the study overall: Small differences in pooled library volume mainly drove the variation in TCR yields per sample. Notes on the study in general: Counts of TCRs expanded at PT1 correlated positively with patch test score.

Remarks on this clonotype: Its matching antigen is unknown.

Documented time point: patch test 1, 2 weeks after DPC sensitization. Sample treatment: therapeutic diphenylcyclopropenone sensitization with weekly scalp DPC. Researchers extracted total RNA from unfractionated whole blood. TCRdb redid the calling of the RACE reads with MiXCR, one entry per CDR3 protein. The table records more than 30,000 distinct CDR3 sequences, 5.5% to 8% of them present only once. This CDR3 is 14 amino acids long. J gave up 5 bases and V 4 bases, and 4 bases lay outside the gene matches. The chain combines TRBV12-3 or TRBV12-4 with TRBJ1-5, with 8 positions matching TRBD1. The sequences come from whole blood, collected in connection with sensitization to the hapten diphenylcyclopropenone (DPC). This receptor was obtained from a woman in her twenties or thirties with alopecia areata. Some clones in this sample may be carry-over from other donors' samples. The CDR3 region is CASSSGQADQPQHF. CDR3 coding DNA: TGTGCCAGCAGTTCGGGACAGGCTGATCAGCCCCAGCATTTT.